This TCR beta chain was identified in a study of shared clonotypes between healthy human individuals. The input for sorted-subset replicate PCRs was around 210 ng DNA, 25,000 to 35,000 T cell genomes. Clones were read by immunoSEQ multiplex PCR, and TCRdb kept only the in-frame ones, dropping some. The sample has some 2,500,000 clones; over 85% are singletons. Trimming stripped 4 bases from V and 4 bases from J, with 12 bases between. The CDR3 extends over 14 amino acids. Germline CDR1 reads SGHTA; CDR2 reads FQGTGA. The sample comprised naive CD4+ T cells from PBMCs. Stated subset: CD45RA+ positively selected. The receptor comes from a man aged 18 to 35 in good health. Some clones in this sample may be carry-over from other donors' samples. This chain joins TRBV7-3 and TRBJ2-3; TRBD1 or TRBD2 may be the D gene (5 bases each). The CDR3: CASSSGTTADTQYF. The CDR3 nucleotides are TGTGCCAGCAGCTCAGGGACCACGGCAGATACGCAGTATTTT.